This is a list of T cell receptor beta chains from one sample in a study of beta chain features in type 1 diabetes. Generated by immunoSEQ multiplex PCR, the TCRdb table keeps only in-frame clones and is missing some. The data contain about 52,000 clones, under 55% of them singletons. Sample: Tregs from blood. These receptors were collected from a man in his thirties or forties with type 1 diabetes. CDR3s include the opening cysteine and the closing phenylalanine or tryptophan. The D gene is left open where the match is weak. Not all rows give a size; the values are once, few, many and, for expanded clones, a class.

V gene: TRBV27; clone size: NA; J gene: TRBJ2-3; D gene: TRBD2; CDR3 DNA: TGTGCCAGCAGTTTAGGCGGGAGGGCCCCAGATACGCAGTATTTT; CDR3 protein: CASSLGGRAPDTQYF
V gene: TRBV7-9; clone size: NA; J gene: TRBJ2-1; D gene: NA; CDR3 DNA: TGTGCCAGCAGCTTGTACGGGTCCTACAATGAGCAGTTCTTC; CDR3 protein: CASSLYGSYNEQFF
V gene: TRBV30; clone size: NA; J gene: TRBJ2-3; D gene: NA; CDR3 DNA: TGTGCCTGGAGTGTACGAGGTAGCTCCTTCGCAGATACGCAGTATTTT; CDR3 protein: CAWSVRGSSFADTQYF
V gene: TRBV15; clone size: NA; J gene: TRBJ1-1; D gene: TRBD1; CDR3 DNA: TGTGCCACCAGCAGACGGACAGGGGGACGCACTGAAGCTTTCTTT; CDR3 protein: CATSRRTGGRTEAFF
V gene: TRBV27; clone size: NA; J gene: TRBJ1-2; D gene: TRBD1; CDR3 DNA: TGTGCCAGCAGACGGACAGGGGGCCGGCTAAACTATGGCTACACCTTC; CDR3 protein: CASRRTGGRLNYGYTF
V gene: TRBV7-8; clone size: once; J gene: TRBJ1-4; D gene: TRBD1; CDR3 DNA: TGTGCCAGCAGCGCCTGGACAGGGGTAGATGAAAAACTGTTTTTT; CDR3 protein: CASSAWTGVDEKLFF
V gene: TRBV18; clone size: NA; J gene: TRBJ2-7; D gene: TRBD2; CDR3 DNA: TGTGCCAGCTCACCTGGTCTAGCGGGATTCGAGCAGTACTTC; CDR3 protein: CASSPGLAGFEQYF
V gene: TRBV10-3; clone size: few; J gene: TRBJ2-7; D gene: TRBD1; CDR3 DNA: TGTGCCATCAGAAATGACAGGGCCCTATACGAGCAGTACTTC; CDR3 protein: CAIRNDRALYEQYF
V gene: TRBV19; clone size: NA; J gene: TRBJ2-1; D gene: NA; CDR3 DNA: TGTGCCAGTAGTATCTCGAAGAGGAACAGCGGGAATGAGCAGTTCTTC; CDR3 protein: CASSISKRNSGNEQFF
V gene: TRBV7-3; clone size: NA; J gene: TRBJ2-5; D gene: TRBD1; CDR3 DNA: TGTGCCAGCCACCAGGTTGAGGGGGCGCGGGAGACCCAGTACTTC; CDR3 protein: CASHQVEGARETQYF
V gene: TRBV7-9; clone size: NA; J gene: TRBJ2-1; D gene: NA; CDR3 DNA: TGTGCCAGCAGCCCAATCTACAATGAGCAGTTCTTC; CDR3 protein: CASSPIYNEQFF
V gene: TRBV2; clone size: NA; J gene: TRBJ2-3; D gene: TRBD2; CDR3 DNA: TGCACTAGCGGGAGGGCGAAGACTAGCACAGATACGCAGTATTTT; CDR3 protein: CTSGRAKTSTDTQYF
V gene: TRBV2; clone size: few; J gene: TRBJ1-6; D gene: NA; CDR3 DNA: TGTGCCAGCAGGAACAGGGACCCCACCCTCCACTTT; CDR3 protein: CASRNRDPTLHF
V gene: TRBV5-4; clone size: NA; J gene: TRBJ2-7; D gene: NA; CDR3 DNA: TGTGCCAGCAGCTTAGGAGGAACCCATCCTTACGAGCAGTACTTC; CDR3 protein: CASSLGGTHPYEQYF
V gene: TRBV2; clone size: NA; J gene: TRBJ2-1; D gene: NA; CDR3 DNA: TGTGTGGGAACTAGCTTTTCAAATGAGCAGTTCTTC; CDR3 protein: CVGTSFSNEQFF
V gene: TRBV5-1; clone size: few; J gene: TRBJ2-2; D gene: NA; CDR3 DNA: TGCGCCAGCAGCTTGGGAGGGAACACCGGGGAGCTGTTTTTT; CDR3 protein: CASSLGGNTGELFF
V gene: TRBV7-2; clone size: few; J gene: TRBJ2-2; D gene: NA; CDR3 DNA: TGTGCCAGCAGCCCGGGGTGGGGTTTCTACACCGGGGAGCTGTTTTTT; CDR3 protein: CASSPGWGFYTGELFF
V gene: TRBV29-1; clone size: NA; J gene: TRBJ1-1; D gene: TRBD1; CDR3 DNA: TGCAGCGTGAGGACAGGGGGAGTGAACACTGAAGCTTTCTTT; CDR3 protein: CSVRTGGVNTEAFF
V gene: TRBV7-2; clone size: NA; J gene: TRBJ2-7; D gene: TRBD2; CDR3 DNA: TGTGCCAGCAGCGCCGCCGGGACTAGCGGAACCTACGAGCAGTACTTC; CDR3 protein: CASSAAGTSGTYEQYF
V gene: TRBV5-1; clone size: NA; J gene: TRBJ2-7; D gene: TRBD1; CDR3 DNA: TGCGCCAGCAGCTTGTCAGGGGGCTCAAGCGAGCAGTACTTC; CDR3 protein: CASSLSGGSSEQYF
V gene: TRBV4-2; clone size: NA; J gene: TRBJ2-7; D gene: NA; CDR3 DNA: TGTGCCAGCAGCCAACGGAAGTGGGGTCGGTCGGGAGGGGGCCACGAGCAGTACTTC; CDR3 protein: CASSQRKWGRSGGGHEQYF
V gene: TRBV6-1; clone size: NA; J gene: TRBJ2-1; D gene: TRBD2; CDR3 DNA: TGTGCCAGCAGTGAAGCGCGGGGGGGGCGGGGCAATGAGCAGTTCTTC; CDR3 protein: CASSEARGGRGNEQFF
V gene: TRBV5-6; clone size: few; J gene: TRBJ1-5; D gene: NA; CDR3 DNA: TGTGCCAGCAGCTTACGGGGGGTTTGGAATCAGCCCCAGCATTTT; CDR3 protein: CASSLRGVWNQPQHF
V gene: TRBV7-2; clone size: few; J gene: TRBJ2-7; D gene: TRBD1; CDR3 DNA: TGTGCCAGCAGCCGAGGACCGAGACAGGGTAACGACGAGCAGTACTTC; CDR3 protein: CASSRGPRQGNDEQYF
V gene: TRBV5-4; clone size: few; J gene: TRBJ2-3; D gene: NA; CDR3 DNA: TGTGCCAGCAGCCTTGGTACTGGGGGGGGCTACCGAGATACGCAGTATTTT; CDR3 protein: CASSLGTGGGYRDTQYF
V gene: TRBV2; clone size: NA; J gene: TRBJ2-2; D gene: TRBD2; CDR3 DNA: TGTGCCAGCAGAGACCCCAGGGAGGGATCAGGAACCGGGGAGCTGTTTTTT; CDR3 protein: CASRDPREGSGTGELFF
V gene: TRBV19; clone size: few; J gene: TRBJ2-3; D gene: TRBD2; CDR3 DNA: TGTGCCAGTAGTATGGGAAAACTAGCGGGAGCACCTCATTTT; CDR3 protein: CASSMGKLAGAPHF
V gene: TRBV30; clone size: few; J gene: TRBJ1-5; D gene: TRBD1; CDR3 DNA: TGTGCCTGGAGTGGAGGGACAGCGAATCAGCCCCAGCATTTT; CDR3 protein: CAWSGGTANQPQHF
V gene: TRBV7-9; clone size: NA; J gene: TRBJ1-2; D gene: NA; CDR3 DNA: TGTGCCAGCAGCTTAATAAGCCAGGGGATTTATGGCTACACCTTC; CDR3 protein: CASSLISQGIYGYTF
V gene: TRBV28; clone size: NA; J gene: TRBJ2-6; D gene: NA; CDR3 DNA: TGTGCCAGCGAGAAAAACAGGGCCGCTGGGGCCAACGTCCTGACTTTC; CDR3 protein: CASEKNRAAGANVLTF
V gene: TRBV10-3; clone size: NA; J gene: TRBJ1-2; D gene: NA; CDR3 DNA: TGTGCCATCAGTGAGTCATTACAATCCGGCTACACCTTC; CDR3 protein: CAISESLQSGYTF
V gene: TRBV7-3; clone size: NA; J gene: TRBJ2-1; D gene: NA; CDR3 DNA: TGTGCCAGCAGCTTAGTCGGGTTCGGTGAGCAGTTCTTC; CDR3 protein: CASSLVGFGEQFF
V gene: TRBV4-3; clone size: NA; J gene: TRBJ2-4; D gene: TRBD1; CDR3 DNA: TGCGCCAGCAGCCAAGAAGGGACAGGGACGGCCAAAAACATTCAGTACTTC; CDR3 protein: CASSQEGTGTAKNIQYF
V gene: TRBV5-6; clone size: NA; J gene: TRBJ2-7; D gene: TRBD2; CDR3 DNA: TGTGCCAGCAGCTTTAAAGCGGGATACGAGCAGTACTTC; CDR3 protein: CASSFKAGYEQYF
V gene: TRBV27; clone size: NA; J gene: TRBJ2-7; D gene: NA; CDR3 DNA: TGTGCCAGCAGCTCCCTCGGGAAAAGCTCCTACGAGCAGTACTTC; CDR3 protein: CASSSLGKSSYEQYF
V gene: TRBV7-6; clone size: many; J gene: TRBJ2-7; D gene: TRBD2; CDR3 DNA: TGTGCCAGCAGCATGAGGACTAGTCCCCCCTACGAGCAGTACTTC; CDR3 protein: CASSMRTSPPYEQYF
V gene: TRBV2; clone size: few; J gene: TRBJ2-1; D gene: NA; CDR3 DNA: TGTGCCAGCACCATGGACTCCCTGATAAATGAGCAGTTCTTC; CDR3 protein: CASTMDSLINEQFF
V gene: TRBV9; clone size: NA; J gene: TRBJ2-1; D gene: TRBD2; CDR3 DNA: TGTGCCAGCTCCCCTAGCGGGTGGGCGGATGAGCAGTTCTTC; CDR3 protein: CASSPSGWADEQFF
V gene: TRBV7-2; clone size: NA; J gene: TRBJ2-5; D gene: TRBD1; CDR3 DNA: TGTGCCAGCAGCCGGGGACAGGGCCAAGAGACCCAGTACTTC; CDR3 protein: CASSRGQGQETQYF
V gene: TRBV4-1; clone size: NA; J gene: TRBJ2-5; D gene: NA; CDR3 DNA: TGCGCCAGCAGCCAAGGAGCTGCCCCCCAAGCGGAGACCCAGTACTTC; CDR3 protein: CASSQGAAPQAETQYF
V gene: TRBV11-2; clone size: NA; J gene: TRBJ2-7; D gene: TRBD2; CDR3 DNA: TGTGCCAGCGGGGGGTCCAGGGGACTAGCGGGTGGACGCTACGAGCAGTACTTC; CDR3 protein: CASGGSRGLAGGRYEQYF
V gene: TRBV6-1; clone size: NA; J gene: TRBJ2-7; D gene: TRBD2; CDR3 DNA: TGTGCCAGCAGTGAAGCGCCCGGGAGGGACGAGCAGTACTTC; CDR3 protein: CASSEAPGRDEQYF
V gene: TRBV10-3; clone size: few; J gene: TRBJ2-1; D gene: TRBD2; CDR3 DNA: TGTGCCATCAGTGGACTAGCGGTGACATACAATGAGCAGTTCTTC; CDR3 protein: CAISGLAVTYNEQFF
V gene: TRBV18; clone size: once; J gene: TRBJ1-6; D gene: TRBD1; CDR3 DNA: TGTGCCAGCTCACAGCTGACAGGGAGTGGATCACCCCTCCACTTT; CDR3 protein: CASSQLTGSGSPLHF
V gene: TRBV7-9; clone size: few; J gene: TRBJ2-7; D gene: NA; CDR3 DNA: TGTGCCAGCAGCTTACCGTTTCAGGGAAACTACGAGCAGTACTTC; CDR3 protein: CASSLPFQGNYEQYF
V gene: TRBV27; clone size: NA; J gene: TRBJ2-4; D gene: NA; CDR3 DNA: TGTGCCAGCAGTTTATTTTCGAAGCTAGCCAAAAACATTCAGTACTTC; CDR3 protein: CASSLFSKLAKNIQYF
V gene: TRBV5-1; clone size: few; J gene: TRBJ2-7; D gene: NA; CDR3 DNA: TGCGCCAGCAGCGTGAATGGGGCACCTTACTCCTACGAGCAGTACTTC; CDR3 protein: CASSVNGAPYSYEQYF
V gene: TRBV19; clone size: few; J gene: TRBJ1-5; D gene: NA; CDR3 DNA: TGTGCCAGTAGTCCCCGGGGAGGGGTGAATCAGCCCCAGCATTTT; CDR3 protein: CASSPRGGVNQPQHF
V gene: TRBV2; clone size: NA; J gene: TRBJ2-7; D gene: TRBD1; CDR3 DNA: TGTGCCAGCACAGATGTAACAGGGGGGTCCCACGAGCAGTACTTC; CDR3 protein: CASTDVTGGSHEQYF
V gene: TRBV5-1; clone size: NA; J gene: TRBJ2-7; D gene: TRBD1; CDR3 DNA: TGCGCCAGCAGCCGGAGGACAGGGGACGAGCAGTACTTC; CDR3 protein: CASSRRTGDEQYF
V gene: TRBV28; clone size: NA; J gene: TRBJ2-7; D gene: NA; CDR3 DNA: TGTGCCAGCAGTTTGAGGAACCCCTACGAGCAGTACTTC; CDR3 protein: CASSLRNPYEQYF
V gene: TRBV5-1; clone size: few; J gene: TRBJ2-5; D gene: NA; CDR3 DNA: TGCGCCAGCAGCTTGTCAAGGGGAGAGACCCAGTACTTC; CDR3 protein: CASSLSRGETQYF
V gene: TRBV7-8; clone size: NA; J gene: TRBJ1-2; D gene: TRBD1; CDR3 DNA: TGTGCCAGCAGCCCGCAGGGGGATGGCTACACCTTC; CDR3 protein: CASSPQGDGYTF